This T cell receptor (beta chain) was documented in a study of shared clonotypes between healthy human individuals. General observations from the study: Clonotypes not shared had lower generation probabilities than those common to all four donors. Estimated clonotype richness was generally higher in naive than memory subsets.

Assay used: immunoSEQ multiplex PCR; TCRdb lists only in-frame clones, some missing. Of 2 million to 3 million clones detected, just over 90% appear once; the ten largest clones hold around 0.15%. Comments on this clone: The target antigen is unknown. The identical CDR3 is also encoded by other nucleotide sequences in the sample.

Input material: naive CD4+ T cells sorted from blood. Subset in this sample: CD45RA+ positively selected. This clonotype originated in a man between 18 and 29 years old in good health.

CDR3 coding DNA: TGTGCCAGCAGCTTAGATGGAACCGGGGCCAACGTCCTGACTTTC. Its protein is CASSLDGTGANVLTF. The chain links TRBV7-9 to TRBJ2-6; D not certain. The CDR3 sequence is 15 residues long. Trimming cost V 1 base and J 4 bases, with 8 bases left between them. CDR1 SEHNR and CDR2 FQNEAQ come from the germline V gene (reference sequence).